This TCR beta chain is from a study of identical twins. V lost 4 bases to trimming and J lost 7 bases, with 17 bases between them. The V gene's germline CDR1 is MNHNS and CDR2 SASEGT. The CDR3 is 14 residues long. Each donor (without exception) was a healthy Caucasian. Study findings and constraints: Excess twin sharing in beta out-of-frame sequences was weaker.

Template switching supplied a universal primer site; unique molecular identifiers were carried on the cDNA. TCRdb independently ran MiXCR on the 5' RACE reads; one entry per CDR3 protein. The sample shows 200,000 to 250,000 distinct CDR3 sequences, 6.5% to 8.5% of them seen only once. In this sample, this clonotype turned up many times. Its antigen is undetermined. These same data were also listed under a study on yellow fever vaccine responses in identical twins.

This TCR came from a woman between 18 and 29 years old in good health. The specimen was memory (CD45RO+) T cells sorted from blood. V and J are TRBV6-1 and TRBJ2-7, with a possible D match to TRBD2 (5 bases). The CDR3 DNA follows: TGTGCCAGCAGTGGAAGGCTGGCTAGCAGGGAGCAGTACTTC. This gives the protein CASSGRLASREQYF.